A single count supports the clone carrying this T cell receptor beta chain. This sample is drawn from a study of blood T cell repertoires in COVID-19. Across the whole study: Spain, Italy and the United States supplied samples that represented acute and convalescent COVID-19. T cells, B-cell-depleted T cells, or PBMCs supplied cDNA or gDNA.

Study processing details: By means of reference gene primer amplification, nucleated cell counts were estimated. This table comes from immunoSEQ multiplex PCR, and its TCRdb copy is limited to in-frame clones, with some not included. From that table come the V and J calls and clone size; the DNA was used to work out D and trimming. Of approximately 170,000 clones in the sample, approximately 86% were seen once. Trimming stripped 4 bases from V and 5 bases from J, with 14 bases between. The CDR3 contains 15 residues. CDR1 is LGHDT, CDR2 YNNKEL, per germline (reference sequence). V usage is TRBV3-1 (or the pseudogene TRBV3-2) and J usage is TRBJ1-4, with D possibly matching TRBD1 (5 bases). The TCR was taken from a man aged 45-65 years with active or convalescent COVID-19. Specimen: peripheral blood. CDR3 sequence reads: CASSPFQGDNEKLFF. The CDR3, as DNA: TGTGCCAGCAGCCCATTTCAGGGTGACAATGAAAAACTGTTTTTT.